The entry that follows covers one T cell receptor (beta chain) sequence. This clonotype was recorded many times. No antigen is known for it. Per-base qualities were not stored, and no clone one base away is much larger. This entry is derived from a study of post-analysis software for immune sequencing data (dated by TCRdb to 2015 to 2017). Turning to the overall study: Recorded disease courses included relapsing-remitting, secondary progressive and progressive-relapsing multiple sclerosis, with some patients lacking subtype annotation. The multiple sclerosis patient repertoires were compared with 11 previously published healthy control repertoires from donors aged about 6 to 25 years. A subset of samples was prepared in parallel using single-end sample barcoding, then pooled and co-amplified after Illumina adapter ligation.

To prepare the library, PCR was applied. Sequencing took place on an Illumina HiSeq 2500. Unique molecular identifiers were incorporated into TCR beta cDNA libraries to reduce PCR and sequencing biases. Every 1 to 10 million input T cells yielded some 500,000 cDNA molecules, meaning each molecule approximated one T cell. The patient libraries were prepared and sequenced using the same protocol as the earlier healthy control dataset. Samples belonging to the same batch were prepared together, multiplexed and sequenced on a shared HiSeq lane. Processing in the source paper ran as follows. Raw barcoded reads were processed with MIGEC, and single-read molecular identifier groups were discarded before consensus assembly and CDR3 extraction. VDJtools was used for post-analysis of the clonotype tables, and diversity was normalized by down-sampling every dataset to the size of the smallest sample. To correct batch-related cross-sample contamination, repertoire overlap clustering matched CDR3 amino acid sequences but not nucleotide sequences. The public reads were quality trimmed at Q25 with fastp and then assembled into clones with MiXCR by TCRdb, keeping productive beta chains. Rows are unified per CDR3 protein, each entry keeping the most common DNA and genes. These V and J calls rely on TCRdb rather than the paper's analysis. Recorded for this sample are over 150,000 distinct CDR3 sequences; 35% to 40% of them occurred a single time. The biggest ten clones account for about 26% of the sample.

General findings and caveats noted by the study authors: Strong co-clustering of samples prepared in the same batch was shown by direct clustering with F measure, prompting a batch-effect correction. Significantly lower normalized Chao1 diversity was found in multiple sclerosis patients than in controls, suggesting substantial peripheral T-cell clonal expansion. The multiple sclerosis patient group was slightly younger than the control group. Patients showed significantly higher frequencies than controls for five TRBV segments, among them TRBV5-6, TRBV5-1 and TRBV20-1.

The CDR3 sequence holds 16 residues, the cysteine and phenylalanine included. Only the CDR3 part of the read is kept: 48 bases, read in frame from the first base. V is trimmed back by 0 bases and J by 2 bases, and the junction contains 7 bases that no gene match accounts for. In the paper's terms, the time point label means: second blood draw from one MS patient after hematopoietic stem cell transplantation. To demonstrate the VDJtools post-analysis software, TCR beta repertoires were profiled from the peripheral blood of 13 young patients with multiple sclerosis. Multiple sclerosis patients were children and adolescents aged roughly 6 to 17 years.

The rearrangement combines TRBV12-3 or TRBV12-4 with TRBJ2-7; 7 junctional bases match TRBD2. The source of this sequence is a girl between 5 and 17 years old with multiple sclerosis. Donor details come from another sample of the same person, matched by shared clones. The material was blood, obtained after autologous hematopoietic stem cell transplantation. The CDR3 protein is CASSLANLGGAYEQYF. The DNA sequence follows: TGTGCCAGCAGTTTAGCGAACCTTGGGGGGGCCTACGAGCAGTACTTC.